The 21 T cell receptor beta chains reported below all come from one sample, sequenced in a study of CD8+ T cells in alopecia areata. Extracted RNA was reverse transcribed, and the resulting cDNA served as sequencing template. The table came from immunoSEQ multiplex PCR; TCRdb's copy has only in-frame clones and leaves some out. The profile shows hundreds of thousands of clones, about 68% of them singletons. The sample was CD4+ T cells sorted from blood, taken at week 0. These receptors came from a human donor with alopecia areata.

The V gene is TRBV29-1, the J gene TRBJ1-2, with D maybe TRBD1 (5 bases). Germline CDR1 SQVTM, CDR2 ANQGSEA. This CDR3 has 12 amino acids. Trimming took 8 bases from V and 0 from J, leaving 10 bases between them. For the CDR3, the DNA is TGCAGCACCGTGGGGGCTAACTATGGCTACACCTTC. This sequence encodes CSTVGANYGYTF.

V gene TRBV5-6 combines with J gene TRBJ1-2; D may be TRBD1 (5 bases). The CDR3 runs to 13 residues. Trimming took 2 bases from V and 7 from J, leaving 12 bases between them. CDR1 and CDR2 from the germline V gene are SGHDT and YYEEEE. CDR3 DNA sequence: TGTGCCAGCAGCTTCTCAGGGACCCCTGGCTACACCTTC. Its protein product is CASSFSGTPGYTF.

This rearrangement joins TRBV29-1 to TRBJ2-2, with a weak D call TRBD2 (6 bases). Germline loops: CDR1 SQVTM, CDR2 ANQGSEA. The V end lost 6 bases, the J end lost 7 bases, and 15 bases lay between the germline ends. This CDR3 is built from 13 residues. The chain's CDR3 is CSVRDGGIGELFF. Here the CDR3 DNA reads TGCAGCGTGCGGGACGGCGGCATCGGGGAGCTGTTTTTT.

The CDR3 DNA sequence: TGTGCCAGTACCCGACAGGGTAGGGGCTCTGGGGCCAACGTCCTGACTTTC. Translation: CASTRQGRGSGANVLTF. This chain uses TRBV2 with TRBJ2-6; 7 nucleotides line up with TRBD1. This CDR3 has 17 amino acids. Germline V gene lookup returns CDR1 SNHLY and CDR2 FYNNEI. Trimming took 9 bases from V and 0 from J; bases not matched to a gene: 11.

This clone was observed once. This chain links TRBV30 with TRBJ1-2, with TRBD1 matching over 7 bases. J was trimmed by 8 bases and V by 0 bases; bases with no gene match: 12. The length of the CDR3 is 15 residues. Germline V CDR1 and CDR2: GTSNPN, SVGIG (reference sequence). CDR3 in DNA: TGTGCCTGGAGTGTACTGAGACAGGGAGTGCGGGGCTACACCTTC. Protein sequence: CAWSVLRQGVRGYTF.

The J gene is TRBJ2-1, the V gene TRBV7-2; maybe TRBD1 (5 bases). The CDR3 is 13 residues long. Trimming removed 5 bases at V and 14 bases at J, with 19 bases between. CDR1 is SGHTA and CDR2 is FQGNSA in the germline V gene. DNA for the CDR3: TGTGCCAGCAGCCCCGCCCGGCAGGGAAGAGAGTTCTTC. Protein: CASSPARQGREFF. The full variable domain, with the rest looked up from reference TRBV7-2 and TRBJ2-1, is GAGVSQSPSNKVTEKGKDVELRCDPISGHTALYWYRQSLGQGLEFLIYFQGNSAPDKSGLPSDRFSAERTGGSVSTLTIQRTQQEDSAVYLCASSPARQGREFFGPGTRLTVL.

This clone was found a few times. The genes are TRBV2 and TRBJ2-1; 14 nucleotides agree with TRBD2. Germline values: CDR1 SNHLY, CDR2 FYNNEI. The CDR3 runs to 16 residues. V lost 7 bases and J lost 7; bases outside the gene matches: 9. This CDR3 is CASTQGGLAGVNEQFF. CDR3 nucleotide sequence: TGTGCCAGCACCCAAGGGGGACTAGCGGGGGTAAATGAGCAGTTCTTC.

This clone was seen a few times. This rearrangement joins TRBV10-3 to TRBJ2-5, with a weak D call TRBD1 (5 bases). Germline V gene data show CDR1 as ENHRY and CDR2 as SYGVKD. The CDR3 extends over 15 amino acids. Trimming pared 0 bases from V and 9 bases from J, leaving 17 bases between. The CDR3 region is CAISESDRNPGSQYF. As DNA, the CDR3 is TGTGCCATCAGTGAGTCTGACAGAAACCCAGGGTCCCAGTACTTC.

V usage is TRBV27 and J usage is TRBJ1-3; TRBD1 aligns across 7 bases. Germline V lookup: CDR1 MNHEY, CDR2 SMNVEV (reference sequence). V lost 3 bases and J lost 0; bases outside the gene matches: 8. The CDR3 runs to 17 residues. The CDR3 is CASSLRGTVSSGNTIYF. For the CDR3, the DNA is TGTGCCAGCAGTTTGCGCGGGACAGTTAGCTCTGGAAACACCATATATTTT.

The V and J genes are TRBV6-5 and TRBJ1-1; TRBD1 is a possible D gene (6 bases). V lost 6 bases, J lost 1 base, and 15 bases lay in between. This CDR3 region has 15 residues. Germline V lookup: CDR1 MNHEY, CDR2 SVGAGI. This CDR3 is CASRPEGRGNTEAFF. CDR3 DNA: TGTGCCAGCAGACCTGAAGGCAGGGGGAACACTGAAGCTTTCTTT.

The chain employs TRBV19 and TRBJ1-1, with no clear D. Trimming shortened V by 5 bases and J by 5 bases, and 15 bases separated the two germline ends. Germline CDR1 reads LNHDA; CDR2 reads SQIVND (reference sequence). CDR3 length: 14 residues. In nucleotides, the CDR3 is TGTGCCAGTAGTGCCCACATTGTCAGGACTGAAGCTTTCTTT. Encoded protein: CASSAHIVRTEAFF.

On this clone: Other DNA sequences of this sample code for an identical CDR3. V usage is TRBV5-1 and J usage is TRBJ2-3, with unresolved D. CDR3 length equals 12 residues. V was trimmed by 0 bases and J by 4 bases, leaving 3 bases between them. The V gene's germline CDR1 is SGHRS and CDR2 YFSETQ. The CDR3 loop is CASSLAADTQYF. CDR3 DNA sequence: TGCGCCAGCAGCTTGGCTGCAGATACGCAGTATTTT.

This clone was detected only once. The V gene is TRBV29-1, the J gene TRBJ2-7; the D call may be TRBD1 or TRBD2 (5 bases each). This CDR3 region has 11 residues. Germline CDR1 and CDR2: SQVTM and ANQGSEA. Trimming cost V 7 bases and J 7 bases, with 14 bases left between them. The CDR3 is CSGGSGREQYF. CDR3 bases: TGCAGCGGGGGATCAGGGAGAGAGCAGTACTTC.

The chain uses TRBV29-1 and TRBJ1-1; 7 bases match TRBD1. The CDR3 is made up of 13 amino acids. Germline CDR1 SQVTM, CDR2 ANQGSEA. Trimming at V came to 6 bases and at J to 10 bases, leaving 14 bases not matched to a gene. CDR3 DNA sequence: TGCAGCGTCCTGACAGGGTTCTCCGTAATAGCTTTCTTT. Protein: CSVLTGFSVIAFF. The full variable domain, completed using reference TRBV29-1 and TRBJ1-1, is SAVISQKPSRDICQRGTSLTIQCQVDSQVTMMFWYRQQPGQSLTLIATANQGSEATYESGFVIDKFPISRPNLTFSTLTVSNMSPEDSSIYLCSVLTGFSVIAFFGQGTRLTVV.

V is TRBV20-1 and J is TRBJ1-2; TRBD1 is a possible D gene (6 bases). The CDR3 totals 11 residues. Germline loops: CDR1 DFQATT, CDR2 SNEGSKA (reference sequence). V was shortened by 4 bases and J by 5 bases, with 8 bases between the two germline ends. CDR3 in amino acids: CSAKTGYGYTF. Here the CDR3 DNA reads TGCAGTGCTAAAACAGGGTATGGCTACACCTTC.

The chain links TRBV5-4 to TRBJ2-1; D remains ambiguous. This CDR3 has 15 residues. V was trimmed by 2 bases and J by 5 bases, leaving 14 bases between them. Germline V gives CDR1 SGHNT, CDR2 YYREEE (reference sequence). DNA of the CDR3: TGTGCCAGCAGCTTCCTCAAGGGTGGTCACAATGAGCAGTTCTTC. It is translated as CASSFLKGGHNEQFF.

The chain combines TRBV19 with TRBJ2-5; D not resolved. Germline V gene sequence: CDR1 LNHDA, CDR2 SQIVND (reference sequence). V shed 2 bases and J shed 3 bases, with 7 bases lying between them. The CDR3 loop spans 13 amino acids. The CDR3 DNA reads TGTGCCAGTAGTATATCCCGGGAAGAGACCCAGTACTTC. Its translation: CASSISREETQYF.

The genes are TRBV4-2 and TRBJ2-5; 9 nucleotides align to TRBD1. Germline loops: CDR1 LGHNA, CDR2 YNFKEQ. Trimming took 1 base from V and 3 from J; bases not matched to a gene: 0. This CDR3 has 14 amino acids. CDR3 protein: CASSQGQGEETQYF. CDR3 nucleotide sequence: TGTGCCAGCAGCCAAGGACAGGGGGAAGAGACCCAGTACTTC.

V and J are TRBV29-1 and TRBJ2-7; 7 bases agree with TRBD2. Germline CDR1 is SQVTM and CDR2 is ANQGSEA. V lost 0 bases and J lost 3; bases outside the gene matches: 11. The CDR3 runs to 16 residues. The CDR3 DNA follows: TGCAGCGTTGAAGATATGCAGCGGGGCGATTACTACGAGCAGTACTTC. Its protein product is CSVEDMQRGDYYEQYF.

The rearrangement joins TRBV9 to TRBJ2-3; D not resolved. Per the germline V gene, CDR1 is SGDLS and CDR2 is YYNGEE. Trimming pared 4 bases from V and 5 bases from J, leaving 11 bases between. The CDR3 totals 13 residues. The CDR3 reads CASSRQWGDTQYF. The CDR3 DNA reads TGTGCCAGCAGCCGGCAGTGGGGAGATACGCAGTATTTT. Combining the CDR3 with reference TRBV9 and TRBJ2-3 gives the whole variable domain DSGVTQTPKHLITATGQRVTLRCSPRSGDLSVYWYQQSLDQGLQFLIQYYNGEERAKGNILERFSAQQFPDLHSELNLSSLELGDSALYFCASSRQWGDTQYFGPGTRLTVL.

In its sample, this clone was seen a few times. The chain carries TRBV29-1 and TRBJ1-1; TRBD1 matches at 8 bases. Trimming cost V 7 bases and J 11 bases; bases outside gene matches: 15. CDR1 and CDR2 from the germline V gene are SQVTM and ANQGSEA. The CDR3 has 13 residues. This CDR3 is CSGSGQGIWYAFF. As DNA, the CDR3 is TGCAGCGGTTCTGGACAGGGAATTTGGTACGCTTTCTTT.